The following is a TCR beta chain sequence with its context. This clonotype was seen more than once but under ten times. This clone's antigen is unknown. No much larger clonotype is one base removed from it; base qualities were not supplied. The CDR3 has 17 amino acids, counting the end cysteine and phenylalanine. The CDR3 DNA has 51 bases and is translated from base 1. V is cut by 2 bases and J by 0 bases, and the space between the germline ends is 15 bases. In the germline V gene, CDR1 corresponds to SGHVS and CDR2 to FQNEAQ. Systemically healthy Caucasian individuals from Russia, 39 in total and aged about 6 to 100 years, were included as donors. Approximately 10 milliliters of peripheral blood were collected from each donor into EDTA-treated Vacutainer tubes. Ficoll-Paque density-gradient centrifugation was used to isolate PBMCs, with at least 6 million per sample. Trizol reagent was used to extract total RNA from the PBMCs, yielding at least 5.5 micrograms per sample. For every donor, an aliquot of PBMCs went through flow cytometry to measure the percentages of naive CD45RAhigh/CD27high T cells.

This record belongs to a study of blood T cells in healthy people across ages (dated by TCRdb to 2013 to 2016). About the investigation overall: Template switching captured roughly one uniquely barcoded TCR beta cDNA molecule per two T cells in model experiments. To avoid experimental bias, donors of different ages were spread randomly across the sequencing lanes. Using deep sequencing normalized with unique cDNA molecular identifiers, the study measured how TCR beta repertoire diversity changes with age. The donors were divided into four age groups: young (average approximately 15 years), middle-aged (roughly 42), aged (about 62) and long-lived (nearly 85). Two additional independent replicas of 1 million unique cDNA reads from the same blood draw were analyzed for two donors (one aged 18 to 30 and one aged 80 or older). Findings and caveats that apply to the study as a whole: The CMV infection status of donors was not known, potentially confounding age-related changes in expanded clonotypes. Because profiling used bulk unsorted PBMCs, naive and antigen-experienced compartments could not be compared conclusively. Estimates of total diversity based on one million sequenced T cells were regarded as lower bounds and as underestimates. As age increased, observed TCR beta diversity per million T cells dropped in a roughly linear way, and a significant reduction was already evident by age 40. There was a strong correlation between observed TCR beta diversity and the percentage of naive T cells measured by flow cytometry. Compared with the aged group, the long-lived group had more naive CD4+ T cells, fewer expanded clones and increased TCR diversity, suggesting age selection.

Libraries were prepared through 5' RACE. Sequencing used an Illumina HiSeq 2500. A second about 7 to 12 cycle PCR used a sample-barcoded 5' primer and a J-beta primer mix. A unique molecular identifier was introduced onto each TCR beta cDNA molecule by a template-switch 5' adaptor carrying 12 random nucleotides. Each sample yielded at least 2.5 million CDR3-containing paired-end reads. First-strand cDNA synthesis was performed from all RNA using the Mint cDNA synthesis kit, with priming by a TRBC-specific oligonucleotide. Following uracil-DNA glycosylase treatment, all cDNA underwent a first 18-cycle PCR with the universal primers M1SS and BC2_uni_R. Per the authors' processing: Each sample was normalized by randomly selecting 1 million high-quality reads, each carrying a distinct molecular identifier. Instead of being binned into consensus sequences, reads with shared molecular identifiers were discarded. MiTCR, with a Q25 quality threshold and the strictest error-elimination algorithm, was used for CDR3 identification, clonotype clustering and error correction. Lower-bound total TCR beta diversity was estimated with a nonparametric unseen species model using Euler transformation. The public reads were reanalyzed by TCRdb: fastp trimming at Q25, MiXCR alignment, in-frame beta chains only. CDR3 protein duplicates are merged, each entry listing the most common genes and DNA. The V and J calls, along with clone size, are taken from TCRdb and not from the paper's own processing. The sample contains about 830,000 distinct CDR3 sequences, 58% of them found a single time. The ten largest clonotypes hold 20% to 25% of the sample.

The chain was built from TRBV7-8 and TRBJ2-3; TRBD2 might be the D gene, on 6 matching bases. Sequencing was carried out using blood. The clonotype comes from a man aged 25-45 years in good health. This receptor carries the CDR3 CASSLYGSGYSTDTQYF. The nucleotide sequence reads TGTGCCAGCAGCTTATACGGGAGCGGTTATAGCACAGATACGCAGTATTTT.